These T cell receptor beta chains were read from a single sample in a study of beta chain features in type 1 diabetes. Produced via immunoSEQ multiplex PCR; TCRdb's table is partial and in-frame only. The profile shows about 320,000 clones, approximately 14% of them singletons. The sample was central memory CD4+ T cells from blood. These receptors were collected from a man aged 25-45 years in good health. Each CDR3 is given with its conserved first and last residue. D genes are given only for firm matches. Rows may omit the clone size; those that give it use once, few, many or a size class.

CDR3nt,CDR3aa,j_gene,abundance,d_gene,v_gene
TGTGCCAGCAGCCAGGACTGGCTGGGGGGCGGTTTCTACAATGAGCAGTTCTTC,CASSQDWLGGGFYNEQFF,TRBJ2-1,-,-,TRBV6-7
TGTGCCAGCAGCTTCGCCGGGCCGAATAGCCCCAACTATGGCTACACCTTC,CASSFAGPNSPNYGYTF,TRBJ1-2,-,-,TRBV5-4
TGTGCCAGCTCACCAGGAGGGGGCGCAGTTGGCTACACCTTC,CASSPGGGAVGYTF,TRBJ1-2,few,TRBD1,TRBV18
TGTGCCAGCAGCTCTTCGGGACAGGGAAATTCACCCCTCCACTTT,CASSSSGQGNSPLHF,TRBJ1-6,many,TRBD1,TRBV7-2
TGTGCCCTAGCCAGGAACGAGGAGACCCAGTACTTC,CALARNEETQYF,TRBJ2-5,few,-,TRBV30
TGTGCCAGCAGCCTCACGCTAGAGCCTGAGCAGTTCTTC,CASSLTLEPEQFF,TRBJ2-1,-,-,TRBV7-2
TGTGCCAGCAGAACCGGGACAGGACGCACCGGGGAGCTGTTTTTT,CASRTGTGRTGELFF,TRBJ2-2,many,TRBD1,TRBV7-2
TGCGCCAGCAGCTCGGAGGGCTCCCCGTACGAGCAGTACTTC,CASSSEGSPYEQYF,TRBJ2-7,-,-,TRBV5-1
TGTGCCAGCAGCCCTACCGGAGATACGCAGTATTTT,CASSPTGDTQYF,TRBJ2-3,few,-,TRBV7-9
TGTGCCAGCTCACCCCTGAGACAGGGGGCCTACGAGCAGTACTTC,CASSPLRQGAYEQYF,TRBJ2-7,-,TRBD1,TRBV18
TGTGCCAGCAGCTCACAGCGTGACATTCAGTACTTC,CASSSQRDIQYF,TRBJ2-4,few,-,TRBV11-2
TGCGCCAGCAGCCAAGAATTCCCCCCTAATGAGCAGTTCTTC,CASSQEFPPNEQFF,TRBJ2-1,-,-,TRBV4-3
TGTGCCAGCAGGCGCAATGGACTAGCGACAGATACGCAGTATTTT,CASRRNGLATDTQYF,TRBJ2-3,-,TRBD2,TRBV7-2
TGTGCCAGTAGTATAATGTCGGGGCGCGCTCAGCCCCAGCATTTT,CASSIMSGRAQPQHF,TRBJ1-5,few,-,TRBV19
TGCAGCGTTGAACTACTAGCGGGAACTGGCAATGAGCAGTTCTTC,CSVELLAGTGNEQFF,TRBJ2-1,-,TRBD2,TRBV29-1
TGTGCCTCGGCAAGGGGGGGGAATGAGCAGTTCTTC,CASARGGNEQFF,TRBJ2-1,few,-,TRBV2
TGTGCCAGCAGCGTAGACTTCAAAAACATTCAGTACTTC,CASSVDFKNIQYF,TRBJ2-4,few,-,TRBV9
TGTGCCATCAGGCTGACTACAGGGGTCTATGGCTACACCTTC,CAIRLTTGVYGYTF,TRBJ1-2,-,TRBD1,TRBV10-3
TGTGCCAGCACCCCGGGGGGGACTACCCACACCGGGGAGCTGTTTTTT,CASTPGGTTHTGELFF,TRBJ2-2,few,TRBD2,TRBV25-1
TGTGCCAGCAGTTTATATGTCCCAGGCGGGGAGCTGTTTTTT,CASSLYVPGGELFF,TRBJ2-2,few,-,TRBV27
TGTGCCAGCAGTCGAAGCGGGAGGGCCAATGAGCAGTTCTTC,CASSRSGRANEQFF,TRBJ2-1,-,TRBD2,TRBV27
TGCGCCAGCAGCCAACTAGCGGGGGTTGATACGCAGTATTTT,CASSQLAGVDTQYF,TRBJ2-3,few,TRBD2,TRBV4-3
TGTGCCTGGAGGCGGACGGTGAACACTGAAGCTTTCTTT,CAWRRTVNTEAFF,TRBJ1-1,-,-,TRBV30
TGTGCCATCAGAGGGGGCGCGGACAATGAGCAGTTCTTC,CAIRGGADNEQFF,TRBJ2-1,-,TRBD1,TRBV10-3
TGTGCCAGCAGCCCCAGGGGTTACGGGCTACACTCTGGGGCCAACGTCCTGACTTTC,CASSPRGYGLHSGANVLTF,TRBJ2-6,few,-,TRBV5-4
TGTGCCAGCAGCGTACGAGGAGGGACACAGAACAATGAGCAGTTCTTC,CASSVRGGTQNNEQFF,TRBJ2-1,few,-,TRBV9
TGTGCCAGCAGCCTCTCCGGGACAGGGCCCGATACGCAGTATTTT,CASSLSGTGPDTQYF,TRBJ2-3,-,TRBD1,TRBV27
TGTGCCAGCAGCATTAGGGCCGGGCTCGGAGACACTGAAGCTTTCTTT,CASSIRAGLGDTEAFF,TRBJ1-1,-,-,TRBV7-9
TGTGCCAGCAGTTTCGCTAGCGGGGGGCGATTCTACGAGCAGTACTTC,CASSFASGGRFYEQYF,TRBJ2-7,few,TRBD2,TRBV27
TGTGCCAGCAGCTCCTTAGCGGGAGACACAGATACGCAGTATTTT,CASSSLAGDTDTQYF,TRBJ2-3,many,TRBD2,TRBV13
TGTGCCAGCAGTGGGACGGAGGCAGATACGCAGTATTTT,CASSGTEADTQYF,TRBJ2-3,-,-,TRBV2
TGTGCCAGCAGCTTAGCGGTATGGCAAGAGACCCAGTACTTC,CASSLAVWQETQYF,TRBJ2-5,-,-,TRBV7-8